This TCR beta chain was obtained from a study of human T cells and chemical hapten exposure. The time point: patch test 3, about 24 weeks after DPC sensitization. Treatment meaning: therapeutic diphenylcyclopropenone sensitization with weekly scalp DPC. Per the authors' pipeline: TCR counts had a median of about 92,000 per sample and spanned roughly 23,224 to 750,000. A single record per CDR3 protein comes from TCRdb applying MiXCR to the RACE reads. Clone size and V and J calls follow TCRdb, not the original study. This table has 210,000 or so distinct CDR3 sequences, around 23% appearing once. This CDR3 comprises 13 residues. V shed 6 bases and J shed 7 bases, with 13 bases lying between them. Germline CDR1 SNHLY, CDR2 FYNNEI. As concerns this clonotype: Its target is not known.

Overall study results and limits: Following DPC sensitization, TCRs present above 1 in 1000 frequency showed no change.

The gene calls are TRBV2 and TRBJ2-1; perhaps TRBD1 as D (6 bases). This sequence was found in a woman in her forties with alopecia areata. Some clones in this sample may be carry-over from other donors' samples. The sequenced sample was whole blood, obtained in connection with sensitization to the hapten diphenylcyclopropenone (DPC). The CDR3 nucleotides are TGTGCCAGCAGCCTACAGGGTCTGAATGAGCAGTTCTTC. Its protein product is CASSLQGLNEQFF.